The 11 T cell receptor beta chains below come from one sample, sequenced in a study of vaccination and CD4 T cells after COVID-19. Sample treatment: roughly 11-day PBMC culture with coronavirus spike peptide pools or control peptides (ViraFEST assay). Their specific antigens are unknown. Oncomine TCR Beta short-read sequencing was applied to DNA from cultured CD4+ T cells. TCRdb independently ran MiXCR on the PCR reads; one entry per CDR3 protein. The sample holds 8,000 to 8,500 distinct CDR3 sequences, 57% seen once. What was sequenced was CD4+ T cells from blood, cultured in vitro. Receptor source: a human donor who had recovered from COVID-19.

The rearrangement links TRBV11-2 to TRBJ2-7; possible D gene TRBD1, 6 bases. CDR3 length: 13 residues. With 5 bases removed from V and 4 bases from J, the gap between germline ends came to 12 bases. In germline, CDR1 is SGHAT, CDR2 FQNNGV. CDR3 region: CASSPRGGYEQYF. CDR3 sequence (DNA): TGTGCCAGCAGCCCCAGGGGCGGATACGAGCAGTACTTC. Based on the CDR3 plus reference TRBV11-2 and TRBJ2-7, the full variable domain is EAGVAQSPRYKIIEKRQSVAFWCNPISGHATLYWYQQILGQGPKLLIQFQNNGVVDDSQLPKDRFSAERLKGVDSTLKIQPAKLEDSAVYLCASSPRGGYEQYFGPGTRLTVT.

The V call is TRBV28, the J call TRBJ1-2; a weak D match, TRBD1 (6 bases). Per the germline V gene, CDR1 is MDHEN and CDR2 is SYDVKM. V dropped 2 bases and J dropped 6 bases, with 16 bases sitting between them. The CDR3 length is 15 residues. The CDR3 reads CASSLLFAYRDGYTF. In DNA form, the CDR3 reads TGTGCCAGCAGTTTACTGTTCGCGTACAGGGATGGCTACACCTTC.

CDR3 bases: TGTGCCAGCAGCTCCCTTGGGACAGGGCGGCATGAGCAGTTCTTC. This encodes CASSSLGTGRHEQFF. The chain links TRBV11-3 to TRBJ2-1, with 9 bases that match TRBD1. Germline V lookup: CDR1 SGHNT, CDR2 YENEEA. V gave up 4 bases and J gave up 8 bases; unmatched junction bases: 9. The CDR3 is 15 residues long.

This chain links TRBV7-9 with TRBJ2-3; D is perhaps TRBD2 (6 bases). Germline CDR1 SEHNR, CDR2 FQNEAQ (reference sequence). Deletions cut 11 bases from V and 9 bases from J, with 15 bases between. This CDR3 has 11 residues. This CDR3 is CAQEGMRTQYF. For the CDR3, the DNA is TGTGCCCAGGAGGGGATGAGAACGCAGTATTTT.

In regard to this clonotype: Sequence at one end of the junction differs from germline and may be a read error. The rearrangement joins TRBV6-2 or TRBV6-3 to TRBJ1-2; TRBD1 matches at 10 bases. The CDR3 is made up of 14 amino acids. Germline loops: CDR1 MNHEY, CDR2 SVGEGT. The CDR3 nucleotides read TGTGCCAGCAGGGGGACAGGGGACCCCTATGGCCACACCTTC. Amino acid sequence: CASRGTGDPYGHTF.

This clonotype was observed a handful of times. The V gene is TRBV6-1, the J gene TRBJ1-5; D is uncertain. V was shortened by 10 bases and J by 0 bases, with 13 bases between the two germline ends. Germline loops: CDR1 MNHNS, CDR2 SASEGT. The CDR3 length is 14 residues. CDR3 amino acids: CAIQTLYSNQPQHF. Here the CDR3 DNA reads TGTGCCATCCAGACTCTATATAGCAATCAGCCCCAGCATTTT.

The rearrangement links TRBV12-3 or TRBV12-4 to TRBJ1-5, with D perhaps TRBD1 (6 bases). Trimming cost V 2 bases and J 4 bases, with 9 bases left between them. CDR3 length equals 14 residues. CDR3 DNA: TGTGCCAGCAGTTTAAGACAGGTGAATCAGCCCCAGCATTTT. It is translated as CASSLRQVNQPQHF.

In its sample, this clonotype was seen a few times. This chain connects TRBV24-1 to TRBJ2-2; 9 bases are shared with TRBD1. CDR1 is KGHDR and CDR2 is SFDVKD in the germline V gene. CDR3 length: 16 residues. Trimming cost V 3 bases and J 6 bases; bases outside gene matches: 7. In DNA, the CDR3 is TGTGCCACCAGTGATCCACAGGGGGCCAAGGCCGGGGAGCTGTTTTTT. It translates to CATSDPQGAKAGELFF.

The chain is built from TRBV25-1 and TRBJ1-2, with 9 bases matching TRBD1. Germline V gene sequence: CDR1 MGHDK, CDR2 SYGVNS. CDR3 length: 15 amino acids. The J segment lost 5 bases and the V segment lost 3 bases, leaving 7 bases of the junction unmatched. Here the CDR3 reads CASSEVDGTGYGYTF. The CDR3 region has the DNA TGTGCCAGCAGTGAGGTAGACGGGACAGGGTATGGCTACACCTTC.

For the CDR3, the DNA is TGTGCCAGCAGCTTCTCGATAAGGGAGCAGTTCTTC. Protein product: CASSFSIREQFF. The chain employs TRBV7-2 and TRBJ2-1; D is unclear. Germline V gene sequence: CDR1 SGHTA, CDR2 FQGNSA. CDR3 length equals 12 residues. V lost 3 bases and J lost 10, with 10 bases in between.

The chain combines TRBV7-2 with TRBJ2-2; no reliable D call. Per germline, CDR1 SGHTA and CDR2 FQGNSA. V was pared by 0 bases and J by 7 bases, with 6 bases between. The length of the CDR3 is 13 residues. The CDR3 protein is CASSLATVGELFF. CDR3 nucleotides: TGTGCCAGCAGCTTAGCCACGGTCGGGGAGCTGTTTTTT.